This T cell receptor (beta chain) was recovered during a study of T cell responses to AZD1222 COVID-19 vaccine. Study-wide points: Females outnumbered males among donors, who were mostly white British; clonal diversity was possibly underestimated.

For this clone: What it binds is unknown.

Clones were read by immunoSEQ multiplex PCR, and TCRdb kept only the in-frame ones, dropping some. This sample yields 150,000 to 200,000 clones, of which approximately 90% are seen a single time; around 4.5% belongs to the top ten. From germline, CDR1 is SEHNR and CDR2 FQNEAQ (reference sequence). Trimming removed 5 bases from V and 0 bases from J; junction bases left unmatched: 6. The CDR3 spans 16 residues. The TCR originated in an adult who received the MenACWY meningococcal vaccine as a control. The chain combines TRBV7-9 with TRBJ2-7; 11 nucleotides line up with TRBD2. Source: peripheral blood, taken 28 days after the second dose of the MenACWY control vaccine. The CDR3 here is CASSPQTSGVSYEQYF. In DNA form, the CDR3 reads TGTGCCAGCAGCCCGCAGACTAGCGGGGTCTCCTACGAGCAGTACTTC.